Sequencing of this T cell receptor beta chain was carried out in a study of preoperative IRX-2 immunotherapy in early breast cancer. Measured with immunoSEQ multiplex PCR; TCRdb has only the in-frame clones, and not every one. Among more than 20,000 clones listed, about four fifths were seen once. J was trimmed by 0 bases and V by 4 bases; bases with no gene match: 6. CDR1 and CDR2 (germline): SGHVT, SQSDAQ. CDR3 length equals 16 residues. This sample's treatment: preoperative locoregional IRX-2 cytokine immunotherapy. This chain joins TRBV7-4 and TRBJ2-3; 8 nucleotides align to TRBD2. This clonotype was obtained from a human donor with breast cancer. The sample was lymph node tissue, taken before IRX-2 immunotherapy. CDR3 residues: CASSYPKRGSTDTQYF. The CDR3 region has the DNA TGTGCCAGCAGCTACCCAAAGCGGGGGAGCACAGATACGCAGTATTTT.